This TCR beta chain comes out of a study of T-cell reconstitution after alpha-beta-depleted transplantation in children. Unique molecular identifiers were incorporated during preparation of the TCRbeta library. TCRdb analysed the PCR reads with MiXCR anew, one entry per CDR3 protein. The profile covers roughly 100,000 distinct CDR3 sequences, with roughly 8% appearing a single time and just under 7% taken by the ten largest. A word on this clonotype: Just one base apart from a much larger clone, this may be a read error.

The CDR3 is made up of 18 amino acids. The source of this sequence is a human donor who donated a stem cell graft to a child with congenital amegakaryocytic thrombocytopenia. The V call is TRBV12-3 or TRBV12-4, the J call TRBJ2-3; 14 bases map to TRBD2. Sequencing was performed on PBMCs from the stem cell graft donor, taken from the stem cell graft. CDR3: CASSSTSGRARFTHTQYF. The DNA of the CDR3 is TGTGCCAGCAGTTCGACTAGCGGGAGGGCCCGATTCACACATACGCAGTATTTT.